Below, one T cell receptor beta chain is given with its context. No antigen is known for it. This record comes from a study of cytomegalovirus exposure and HLA in healthy donors. The PCR was carried out with 60 Vbeta primers and 13 Jbeta primers. The table came from immunoSEQ multiplex PCR; TCRdb's copy has only in-frame clones and leaves some out. The top ten clones hold 2.4% of a sample with some 70,000 clones, 70% to 85% of them seen once. Germline assignment: CDR1 LNHNV and CDR2 YYDKDF (reference sequence). CDR3 length equals 14 residues. With 0 bases removed from V and 7 bases from J, the gap between germline ends came to 12 bases. Study results and caveats: In a later analysis, parvovirus B19, influenza, CMV and Epstein-Barr virus appeared linked to several top co-occurrence clusters. The productive fraction for most TCR beta V segments was about 87% or about 30% in an earlier analysis. Most TCR sequences were uncommon, yet certain public TCRs appeared in many donors.

This sequence originates from a woman between 45 and 65 years old in good health and CMV-seronegative. Sequencing was performed on PBMCs. This chain uses TRBV15 with TRBJ1-2; D gene unclear. The CDR3 spells CATSREGQVAGYTF. CDR3 nucleotides: TGTGCCACCAGCAGAGAAGGTCAGGTGGCTGGCTACACCTTC.